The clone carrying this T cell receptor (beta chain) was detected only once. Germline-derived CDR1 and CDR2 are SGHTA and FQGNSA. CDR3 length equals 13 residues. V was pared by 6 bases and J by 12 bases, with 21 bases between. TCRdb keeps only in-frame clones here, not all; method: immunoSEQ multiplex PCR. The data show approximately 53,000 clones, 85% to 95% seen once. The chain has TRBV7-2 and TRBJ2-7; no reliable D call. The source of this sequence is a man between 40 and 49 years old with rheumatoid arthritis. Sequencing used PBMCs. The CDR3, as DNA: TGTGCCAGCAGTAGCTTTGGGCAGGCCTTTGCGTACTTC. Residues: CASSSFGQAFAYF.